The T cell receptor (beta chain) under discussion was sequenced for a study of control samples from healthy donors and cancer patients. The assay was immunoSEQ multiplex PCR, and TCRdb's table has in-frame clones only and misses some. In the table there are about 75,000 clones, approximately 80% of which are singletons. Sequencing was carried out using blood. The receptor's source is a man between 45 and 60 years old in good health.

Written as DNA, the CDR3 is TGTGCCAGCAGCCAAGATGGAACTAGCGGGCCCTACGAGCAGTACTTC. Translated, it gives CASSQDGTSGPYEQYF. The chain uses TRBV4-2 and TRBJ2-7; 9 bases are shared with TRBD2. This CDR3 is 16 amino acids long. The trim removed 0 bases at V and 2 bases at J, leaving 5 bases unmatched. Germline assignment: CDR1 LGHNA and CDR2 YNFKEQ.